This note documents a single TCR beta chain sequence. The ends were cut back, 3 bases at V and 5 bases at J, with 8 bases in the middle. Germline lookup yields CDR1 SGDLS and CDR2 YYNGEE. The CDR3 length is 12 residues. This sample is part of a study of control samples from healthy donors and cancer patients. Produced via immunoSEQ multiplex PCR; TCRdb's table is partial and in-frame only. Among approximately 210,000 clones, roughly nine tenths were seen once, and the ten largest hold approximately 1.8%. The chain links TRBV9 to TRBJ1-2; possibly TRBD1 for D (5 bases). This receptor was obtained from a man between 25 and 39 years old in good health. The sample comprised blood. CDR3 sequence: CASSAAGYGYTF. The CDR3 DNA sequence: TGTGCCAGCAGCGCCGCAGGGTATGGCTACACCTTC. Filled out from reference TRBV9 and TRBJ1-2, the complete variable domain reads DSGVTQTPKHLITATGQRVTLRCSPRSGDLSVYWYQQSLDQGLQFLIQYYNGEERAKGNILERFSAQQFPDLHSELNLSSLELGDSALYFCASSAAGYGYTFGSGTRLTVV.